This TCR beta chain derives from a study of shared clonotypes between healthy human individuals. General study results and limits: The researchers took only blood, and tissue repertoires probably look different.

Turning to this clone: The target antigen is unknown.

TCRdb's table, derived via immunoSEQ multiplex PCR, lists solely in-frame clones and lacks some. The data show under 850,000 clones, with approximately 77% seen just once and more than 1.5% held by the top ten. The CDR3 length is 19 residues. V lost 0 bases, J lost 13 bases, and 17 bases stayed unmatched. CDR1 is SGHNT and CDR2 is YYREEE in the germline V gene (reference sequence). This receptor was obtained from a woman younger than 45 in good health. Sequenced sample: memory CD4+ T cells sorted from blood. The subset is: CD45RA-negative fraction. The chain links TRBV5-4 to TRBJ2-3; 16 bases align to TRBD2. The CDR3 spells CASSLAGTAPGLAGGPKYF. In nucleotides, the CDR3 is TGTGCCAGCAGCTTGGCCGGAACAGCTCCGGGACTAGCGGGAGGGCCTAAGTATTTT.